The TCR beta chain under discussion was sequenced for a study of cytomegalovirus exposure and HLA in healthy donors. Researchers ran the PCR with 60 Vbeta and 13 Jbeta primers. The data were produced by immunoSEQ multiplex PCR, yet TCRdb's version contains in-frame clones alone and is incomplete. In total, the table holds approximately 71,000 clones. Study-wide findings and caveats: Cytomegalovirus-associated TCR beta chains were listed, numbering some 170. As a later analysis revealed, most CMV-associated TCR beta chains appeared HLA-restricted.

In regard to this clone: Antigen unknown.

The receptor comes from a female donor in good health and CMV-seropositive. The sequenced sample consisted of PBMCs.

The CDR3 DNA follows: TGCAGCGTTCCCGGGACAGAATCATACTACTCATGGGGGGCCAACGTCCTGACTTTC. This translates into CSVPGTESYYSWGANVLTF. This chain links TRBV29-1 with TRBJ2-6; TRBD1 agrees at 7 bases. After removal of 5 bases from V and 4 bases from J, the junction contained 20 bases not matched to a gene. Germline loops: CDR1 SQVTM, CDR2 ANQGSEA. The CDR3 covers 19 residues. The whole variable domain, filled in from reference TRBV29-1 and TRBJ2-6, reads SAVISQKPSRDICQRGTSLTIQCQVDSQVTMMFWYRQQPGQSLTLIATANQGSEATYESGFVIDKFPISRPNLTFSTLTVSNMSPEDSSIYLCSVPGTESYYSWGANVLTFGAGSRLTVL.